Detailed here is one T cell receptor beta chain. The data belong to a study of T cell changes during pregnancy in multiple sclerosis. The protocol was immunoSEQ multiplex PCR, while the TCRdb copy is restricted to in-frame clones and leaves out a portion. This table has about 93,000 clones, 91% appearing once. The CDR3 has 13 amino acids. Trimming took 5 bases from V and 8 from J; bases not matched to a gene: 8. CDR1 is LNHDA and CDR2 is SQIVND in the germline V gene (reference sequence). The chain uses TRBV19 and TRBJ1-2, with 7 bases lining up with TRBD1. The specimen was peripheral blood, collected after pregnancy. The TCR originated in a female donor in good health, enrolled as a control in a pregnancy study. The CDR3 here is CASSSGFRGGYTF. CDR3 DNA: TGTGCCAGTAGTTCGGGGTTCAGGGGGGGCTACACCTTC.